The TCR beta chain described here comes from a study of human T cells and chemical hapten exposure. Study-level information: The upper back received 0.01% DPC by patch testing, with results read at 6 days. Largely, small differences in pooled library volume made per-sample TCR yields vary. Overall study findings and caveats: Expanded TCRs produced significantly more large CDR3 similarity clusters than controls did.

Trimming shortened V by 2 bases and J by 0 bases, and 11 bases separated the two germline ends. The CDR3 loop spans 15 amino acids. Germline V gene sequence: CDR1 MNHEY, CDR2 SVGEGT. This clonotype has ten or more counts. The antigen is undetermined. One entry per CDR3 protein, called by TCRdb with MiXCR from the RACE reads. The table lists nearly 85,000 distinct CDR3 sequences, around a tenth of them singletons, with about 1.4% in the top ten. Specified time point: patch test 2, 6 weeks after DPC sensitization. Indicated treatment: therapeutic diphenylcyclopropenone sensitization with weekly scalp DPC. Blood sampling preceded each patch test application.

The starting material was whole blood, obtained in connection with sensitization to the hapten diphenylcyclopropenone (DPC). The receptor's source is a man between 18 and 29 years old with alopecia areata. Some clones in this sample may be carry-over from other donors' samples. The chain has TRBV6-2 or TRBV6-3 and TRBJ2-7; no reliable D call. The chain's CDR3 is CASSYEGPRSYEQYF. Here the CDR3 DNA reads TGTGCCAGCAGTTACGAAGGGCCCCGCTCCTACGAGCAGTACTTC.